These T cell receptor beta chains were read from a single sample in a study of shared clonotypes between healthy human individuals. Sequencing used immunoSEQ multiplex PCR; TCRdb keeps in-frame clones, though not all of them. The sample holds about 1 million clones; about 76% are singletons and the top ten take 1.2% to 1.5%. Sequencing was done on a sample of memory CD4+ T cells sorted from blood. Receptors originate from a man younger than 35 in good health. CDR3s include the opening cysteine and the closing phenylalanine or tryptophan. A D gene is named only where the DNA matches it firmly. Clone size is given for some rows only: seen once, a few or many times, or a class if the clone is expanded.

v_call	j_call	d_call	clone_size	cdr3_nt	cdr3_aa
TRBV18	TRBJ2-1	TRBD2	.	TGTGCCAGCTCCCCTTCTAGCGGGAGGGCCCAGGCTGAGGGTTACAATGAGCAGTTCTTC	CASSPSSGRAQAEGYNEQFF
TRBV19	TRBJ2-7	TRBD2	.	TGTGCCAGTAGTATGAGCCGGACTAGCGGGACCCCCTACGAGCAGTACTTC	CASSMSRTSGTPYEQYF
TRBV30	TRBJ1-4	.	few	TGTGCCTGGAGTGTGAGTGTTAATGAAAAACTGTTTTTT	CAWSVSVNEKLFF
TRBV19	TRBJ1-5	TRBD1	.	TGTGCCAGTAGTATAACGGGACAGGGGTCCCCTCAGCCCCAGCATTTT	CASSITGQGSPQPQHF
TRBV9	TRBJ2-3	.	.	TGTGCCAGCAGCGTGGGGGTCACCACAGATACGCAGTATTTT	CASSVGVTTDTQYF
TRBV18	TRBJ2-5	TRBD2	.	TGTGCCAGCTCACCACGAAAACTAGCGGGAGCGGGGGAGCAAGAGACCCAGTACTTC	CASSPRKLAGAGEQETQYF
TRBV19	TRBJ1-4	.	once	TGTGCCAGTACCCCAGGTGGTGCTAATGAAAAACTGTTTTTT	CASTPGGANEKLFF
TRBV4-2	TRBJ2-7	.	few	TGTGCCAGCAGCCAAGATAATCTGAACGAGCAGTACTTC	CASSQDNLNEQYF
TRBV11-2	TRBJ2-5	.	.	TGTGCCAGCAGCGCCGCCCTAGGTCTAGTGGAGACCCAGTACTTC	CASSAALGLVETQYF
TRBV15	TRBJ2-3	.	.	TGTGCCACCAGCAGAGGTAGCTGGGGTACGCAGTATTTT	CATSRGSWGTQYF
TRBV6-5	TRBJ1-1	.	once	TGTGCCAGCAGACCACAAGGGGGGAACACTGAAGCTTTCTTT	CASRPQGGNTEAFF
TRBV29-1	TRBJ2-1	.	.	TGCAGCTCAATCAGGAGGGGGGGTAGCGAGAAGATGTGGAATGAGCAGTTCTTC	CSSIRRGGSEKMWNEQFF
TRBV5-1	TRBJ1-2	.	.	TGCGCCAGCAGCTTGGAAGGGGCGGAGAGGGGTGGCTACACCTTC	CASSLEGAERGGYTF
TRBV6-5	TRBJ2-3	.	.	TGTGCCAGCAGTGCAACAGATACGCAGTATTTT	CASSATDTQYF